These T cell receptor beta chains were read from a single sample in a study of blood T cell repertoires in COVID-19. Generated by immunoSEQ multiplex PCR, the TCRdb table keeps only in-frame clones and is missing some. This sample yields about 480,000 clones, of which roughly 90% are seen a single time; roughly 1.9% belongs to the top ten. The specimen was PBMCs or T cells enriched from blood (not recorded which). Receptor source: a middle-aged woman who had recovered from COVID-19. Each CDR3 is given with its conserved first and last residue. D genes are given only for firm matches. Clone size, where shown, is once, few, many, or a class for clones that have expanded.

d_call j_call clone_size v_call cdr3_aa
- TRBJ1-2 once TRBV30 CAWSAGDRNYGYTF
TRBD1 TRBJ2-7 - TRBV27 CASSLDPRQGRREYF
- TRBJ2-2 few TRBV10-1 CASSLNTGELFF
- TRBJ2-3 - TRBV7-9 CASSLAQASTDTQYF
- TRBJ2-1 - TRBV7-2 CASIPGLYSYNEQFF
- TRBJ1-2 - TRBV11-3 CASSLGGTDYGYTF
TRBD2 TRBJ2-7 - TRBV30 CAWSIRGASRLAGENEQYF
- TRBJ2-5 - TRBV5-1 CASSLGAVPQETQYF
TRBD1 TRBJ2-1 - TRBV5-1 CASSLQTGSNEQFF
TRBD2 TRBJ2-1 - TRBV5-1 CASSGLPSGRAGEQFF
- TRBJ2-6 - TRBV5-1 CATRGGSETGANVLTF
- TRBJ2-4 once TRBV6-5 CAGGQRDIQYF
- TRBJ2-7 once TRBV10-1 CASSEFTGSYEQYF
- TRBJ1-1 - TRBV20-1 CSATEWQGGTEAFF
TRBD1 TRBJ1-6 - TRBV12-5 CASGLRQGADSPLHF
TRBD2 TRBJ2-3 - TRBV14 CASSQVRFFGGRASDTQYF
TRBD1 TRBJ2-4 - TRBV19 CASLDRGVKNIQYF
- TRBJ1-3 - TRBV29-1 CSVESGGTYSGNTIYF
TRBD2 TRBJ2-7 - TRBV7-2 CASSLSGGSYEQYF
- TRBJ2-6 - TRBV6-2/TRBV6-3 CASRYQQQGTLSGANVLTF
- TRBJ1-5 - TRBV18 CASSAGRDQPQHF
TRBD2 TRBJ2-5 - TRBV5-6 CASSLRSGTEETQYF
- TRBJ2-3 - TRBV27 CASSLRFPGSATDTQYF
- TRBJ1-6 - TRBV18 CASSPRRNDNSPLHF
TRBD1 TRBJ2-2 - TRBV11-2 CASSLGTGVGELFF
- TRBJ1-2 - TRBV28 CASSPVWEGNYGYTF
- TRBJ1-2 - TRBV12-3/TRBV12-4 CASSPANYGYTF
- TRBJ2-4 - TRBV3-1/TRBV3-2 CASSQAERFAKNIQYF
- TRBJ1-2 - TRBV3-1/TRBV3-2 CASKQLGASYGYTF
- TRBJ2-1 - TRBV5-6 CASSLAATRNNEQFF
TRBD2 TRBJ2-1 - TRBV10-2 CASSEGLASYNEQFF
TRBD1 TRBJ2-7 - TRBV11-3 CASMAGGYEQYF
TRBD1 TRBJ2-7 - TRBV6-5 CASRSGTGRYEQYF
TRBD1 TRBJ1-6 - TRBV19 CASSILTGNNSPLHF
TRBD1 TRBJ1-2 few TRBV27 CASSFRTGVLLWYGYTF
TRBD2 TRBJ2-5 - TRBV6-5 CASSSWTSGQETQYF
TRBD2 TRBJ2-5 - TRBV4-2 CASSQGGLALQETQYF
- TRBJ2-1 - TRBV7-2 CASSSPITPYNEQFF
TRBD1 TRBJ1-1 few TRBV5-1 CASSLQGARTEAFF
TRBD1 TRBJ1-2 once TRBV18 CASSQDRLGGYTF
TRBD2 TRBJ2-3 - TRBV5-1 CASSLVPSVGAGGTDTQYF
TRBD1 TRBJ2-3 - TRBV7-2 CASQRQGTDTDTQYF